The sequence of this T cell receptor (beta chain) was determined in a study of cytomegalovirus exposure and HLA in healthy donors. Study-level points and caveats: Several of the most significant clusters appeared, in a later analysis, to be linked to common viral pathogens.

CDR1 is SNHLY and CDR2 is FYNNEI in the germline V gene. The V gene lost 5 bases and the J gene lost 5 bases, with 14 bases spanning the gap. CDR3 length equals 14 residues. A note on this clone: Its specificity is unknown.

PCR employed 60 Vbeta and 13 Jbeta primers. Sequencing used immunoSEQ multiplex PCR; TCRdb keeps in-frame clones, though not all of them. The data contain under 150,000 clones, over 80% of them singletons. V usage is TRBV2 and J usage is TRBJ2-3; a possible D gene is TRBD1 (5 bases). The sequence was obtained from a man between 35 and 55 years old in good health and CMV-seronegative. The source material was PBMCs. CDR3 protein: CASSFFTGQDTQYF. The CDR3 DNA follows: TGTGCCAGCAGTTTCTTTACCGGACAAGATACGCAGTATTTT.